Each of the 14 T cell receptor beta chains below was sequenced from the same sample in a study of blood T cells in healthy people across ages. The use of a sample-barcoded 5' primer and a J-beta primer mix characterized a second PCR of roughly 7 to 12 cycles. TCRdb recomputed calls from the 5' RACE reads with MiXCR, one row per CDR3 protein. The table has fewer than 800,000 distinct CDR3 sequences, more than 20% seen once. The same specimen was also included in a second study, on T cells of mothers and their children.

The sample comprised blood. All receptors derive from a boy aged 5 to 17 in good health.

J is TRBJ2-5 and V is TRBV28; D perhaps matches TRBD1 (6 bases). The end of the DNA is better explained by TRBJ2-7, so the J call may be wrong. This CDR3 has 15 residues. The germline V gene has CDR1 MDHEN and CDR2 SYDVKM. CDR3 DNA: TGTGCCAGCAGTTCGCCATACAGGGCAACCTACGAGCAGTACTTC. Its translation is CASSSPYRATYEQYF.

This clonotype was observed a few times. The chain has TRBV7-2 and TRBJ1-5; no reliable D call. CDR1 is SGHTA, CDR2 FQGNSA, per germline. Trimming took off 2 bases at V and 0 bases at J, with 8 bases between the two ends. The CDR3 consists of 15 residues. CDR3 region: CASSLTTVSNQPQHF. The CDR3 region has the DNA TGTGCCAGCAGCTTAACCACAGTTAGCAATCAGCCCCAGCATTTT. The full variable domain, completed using reference TRBV7-2 and TRBJ1-5, is GAGVSQSPSNKVTEKGKDVELRCDPISGHTALYWYRQSLGQGLEFLIYFQGNSAPDKSGLPSDRFSAERTGGSVSTLTIQRTQQEDSAVYLCASSLTTVSNQPQHFGDGTRLSIL.

This rearrangement joins TRBV5-5 to TRBJ2-5; D possibly corresponds to TRBD1 (5 bases). V lost 4 bases and J 1 base, leaving 14 bases between the germline ends. Germline V gene data show CDR1 as SGHKS and CDR2 as YYEKEE (reference sequence). This CDR3 has 15 residues. This CDR3 is CASSNRPGSQETQYF. The DNA of the CDR3 is TGTGCCAGCAGCAATCGCCCAGGGTCCCAAGAGACCCAGTACTTC.

This clonotype has more than one count but fewer than ten. J is TRBJ2-5 and V is TRBV20-1; D possibly corresponds to TRBD2 (6 bases). TRBJ2-1 matches the DNA end more closely, so the J call is doubtful. The length of the CDR3 is 14 residues. CDR1 and CDR2 from the germline V gene are DFQATT and SNEGSKA (reference sequence). The CDR3 nucleotides read TGCAGTGCCACCACGCGCCTAGCGAGAAATGAGCAGTTCTTC. Translating it yields CSATTRLARNEQFF.

The sample holds many counts of this clonotype. The chain combines TRBV29-1 with TRBJ2-6; tentative D call: TRBD2 (6 bases). The CDR3 covers 15 residues. Germline V CDR1 and CDR2: SQVTM, ANQGSEA. With 3 bases removed from V and 4 bases from J, the gap between germline ends came to 13 bases. CDR3 sequence: CSVDDGAGGANVLTF. In DNA form, the CDR3 reads TGCAGCGTTGATGACGGCGCGGGAGGGGCCAACGTCCTGACTTTC.

This clonotype was detected a few times. The rearrangement joins TRBV7-2 to TRBJ2-5, with D possibly TRBD1 on 7 matching bases. The CDR3 is 16 residues long. V was pared by 6 bases and J by 1 base, with 18 bases between. From germline, CDR1 is SGHTA and CDR2 FQGNSA. The CDR3: CASRGTGEALQETQYF. The CDR3 region has the DNA TGTGCCAGCAGGGGAACAGGGGAGGCGCTCCAAGAGACCCAGTACTTC. The full variable domain, in which reference TRBV7-2 and TRBJ2-5 provide the parts outside the CDR3, is GAGVSQSPSNKVTEKGKDVELRCDPISGHTALYWYRQSLGQGLEFLIYFQGNSAPDKSGLPSDRFSAERTGGSVSTLTIQRTQQEDSAVYLCASRGTGEALQETQYFGPGTRLLVL.

This rearrangement joins TRBV29-1 to TRBJ2-1, with TRBD1 identical over 11 bases. The CDR3 runs 13 residues. V shed 7 bases and J 5 bases; nucleotides not matched to a gene: 4. Looked up from germline, CDR1 is SQVTM and CDR2 is ANQGSEA. The CDR3 protein is CSGGDRGNNEQFF. The CDR3 bases are TGCAGCGGGGGGGACAGGGGGAACAATGAGCAGTTCTTC.

The DNA for the CDR3 is TGCAGCGTTGAAGATCTAAGCCATGGCTACACCTTC. This sequence encodes CSVEDLSHGYTF. V is TRBV29-1 and J is TRBJ1-2; D uncertain. The germline V gene encodes CDR1 SQVTM and CDR2 ANQGSEA. Trimming removed 0 bases from V and 6 bases from J, with 8 bases in between. The CDR3 extends over 12 amino acids.

There are a few counts of this clonotype. The chain joins TRBV7-2 to TRBJ1-5; D ambiguous. The CDR3 consists of 13 residues. The V and J ends lost 1 base and 7 bases respectively, with 8 bases between them. Germline-derived CDR1 and CDR2 are SGHTA and FQGNSA. This CDR3 reads CASSLVVTQPQHF. CDR3 nucleotides: TGTGCCAGCAGCTTAGTGGTCACCCAGCCCCAGCATTTT. Supplemented by reference TRBV7-2 and TRBJ1-5, the full variable domain reads GAGVSQSPSNKVTEKGKDVELRCDPISGHTALYWYRQSLGQGLEFLIYFQGNSAPDKSGLPSDRFSAERTGGSVSTLTIQRTQQEDSAVYLCASSLVVTQPQHFGDGTRLSIL.

The rearrangement uses TRBV20-1 and TRBJ2-1; 10 bases line up with TRBD2. The CDR3 contains 15 residues. V lost 8 bases, J lost 1 base, and 8 bases stayed unmatched. Germline loops: CDR1 DFQATT, CDR2 SNEGSKA (reference sequence). CDR3 sequence reads: CSYSSGRNSYNEQFF. As DNA, the CDR3 is TGCAGTTACTCTAGCGGGAGAAATTCCTACAATGAGCAGTTCTTC.

This clonotype showed up many times. The chain employs TRBV7-2 and TRBJ2-3, with TRBD2 identical over 7 bases. The ends lost 0 bases at V and 3 bases at J; junction bases unmatched: 0. Germline V gene sequence: CDR1 SGHTA, CDR2 FQGNSA. The CDR3 spans 14 residues. The CDR3 sequence: CASSLASGTDTQYF. In nucleotides, the CDR3 is TGTGCCAGCAGCTTAGCTAGCGGGACAGATACGCAGTATTTT.

Concerning this clonotype itself: It is likely a read error, because the conserved phenylalanine at the end of the CDR3 is missing. The V and J genes are TRBV12-3 or TRBV12-4 and TRBJ2-5; perhaps TRBD2 as D (5 bases). CDR3 size: 15 residues. The CDR3 reads CACSSGGGLWETQYY. The CDR3 region has the DNA TGTGCCTGCAGTTCAGGAGGAGGACTTTGGGAGACCCAGTACTAC.

This clonotype was found many times. The rearrangement joins TRBV20-1 to TRBJ2-1; 7 bases agree with TRBD2. Germline V lookup: CDR1 DFQATT, CDR2 SNEGSKA (reference sequence). V trimming: 5 bases; J trimming: 7 bases; junction bases outside the gene matches: 14. The CDR3 extends over 15 amino acids. CDR3 sequence reads: CSAFLLAVRENEQFF. The CDR3 DNA reads TGCAGTGCTTTCCTCCTAGCGGTCCGCGAAAATGAGCAGTTCTTC.

This sequence joins TRBV27 and TRBJ2-7; 9 nucleotides line up with TRBD2. CDR1 MNHEY and CDR2 SMNVEV come from the germline V gene (reference sequence). The J segment lost 3 bases and the V segment lost 4 bases, leaving 7 bases of the junction unmatched. The CDR3 is 15 residues long. The CDR3 DNA follows: TGTGCCAGCAGTTCCAGAACTAGCGGGTACTACGAGCAGTACTTC. As protein: CASSSRTSGYYEQYF.